The rows below give T cell receptor beta chains drawn from one sample of a study of Tregs in tolerant kidney transplant recipients. Assay used: immunoSEQ multiplex PCR; TCRdb lists only in-frame clones, some missing. The data show approximately 82,000 clones, over 85% seen once. The input for sequencing was CD4+ T cells from blood (PBMCs), taken 12 months after the transplant. The receptors were gathered from a human patient who received a combined kidney and bone marrow transplant. Some of these T cells may belong to the graft donor. Both conserved end residues are part of each CDR3. D genes are given only for firm matches. Size values are once, few and many counts, or a class for expanded clones, and some rows have none.

TRBV7-2	NA	TRBD1	TRBJ2-3	TGTGCCAGCAGCCCGGACAGGGGGAGAGATACGCAGTATTTT	CASSPDRGRDTQYF
TRBV21-1	NA	NA	TRBJ2-7	TGTGCCAGCAGCAATCGGGTGAACAGGGCATACGAGCAGTACTTC	CASSNRVNRAYEQYF
TRBV27	NA	NA	TRBJ2-7	TGTGCCAGCAGTCGGATCCCCAAGCGGGAGCAGTACTTC	CASSRIPKREQYF
TRBV2	NA	NA	TRBJ2-7	TGTGCCAGCAGTGTTGCCGTACAGCCACTCTCCTACGAGCAGTACTTC	CASSVAVQPLSYEQYF
TRBV5-1	NA	TRBD2	TRBJ2-3	TGCGCCAGCCAGACTAGCGGGGGCACAGATACGCAGTATTTT	CASQTSGGTDTQYF
TRBV10-3	NA	TRBD2	TRBJ2-7	TGTGCCACCCTCGGGAGGGGTTTTGACTACGAGCAGTACTTC	CATLGRGFDYEQYF
TRBV7-9	NA	TRBD1	TRBJ2-2	TGTGCCAGCAGCTTAGGGGACAGGGTGCACGGGGAGCTGTTTTTT	CASSLGDRVHGELFF
TRBV7-9	once	NA	TRBJ1-2	TGTGCCAGCAGCCTGACAGTTCCCGGTGGCTACACCTTC	CASSLTVPGGYTF
TRBV5-4	once	TRBD1	TRBJ1-2	TGTGCCAGCAGCACCCCGACAGGGAACTATGGCTACACCTTC	CASSTPTGNYGYTF
TRBV7-3	NA	TRBD2	TRBJ2-1	TGTGCCAGCAGCTTAAGCGGGAGGGCCTTGAATGAGCAGTTCTTC	CASSLSGRALNEQFF
TRBV4-3	NA	NA	TRBJ2-2	TGCGCCAGCAAGACAGGCCGGAACACCGGGGAGCTGTTTTTT	CASKTGRNTGELFF
TRBV18	NA	TRBD2	TRBJ2-3	TGTGCCAGCTCACGGGGGACTAGCGGGGGTAACCTGGCAGATACGCAGTATTTT	CASSRGTSGGNLADTQYF
TRBV15	NA	NA	TRBJ2-7	TGTGCCACCCCTGAAGCGATTTCGTACGAGCAGTACTTC	CATPEAISYEQYF
TRBV6-6	NA	TRBD2	TRBJ2-5	TGTGCCAGCAGACCACGGGAGGCCCAAGAGACCCAGTACTTC	CASRPREAQETQYF
TRBV7-6	NA	TRBD2	TRBJ2-1	TGTGCCAGCAGCCCGACTAGCGGGGGGGTACCCCCAAGCCATGAGCAGTTCTTC	CASSPTSGGVPPSHEQFF
TRBV5-1	NA	TRBD1	TRBJ2-7	TGCGCCAGCAGCCGGGACAGGGGGTACGAGCAGTACTTC	CASSRDRGYEQYF
TRBV7-3	NA	TRBD2	TRBJ2-3	TGTGCCAGCAGCCAATATACTAGCGCAGGCTACACAGATACGCAGTATTTT	CASSQYTSAGYTDTQYF
TRBV6-5	few	TRBD2	TRBJ2-3	TGTGCCAGCAGTTCCAGCGGGGGGTCTAGCACAGATACGCAGTATTTT	CASSSSGGSSTDTQYF
TRBV6-6	NA	TRBD2	TRBJ2-1	TGTGCCAGCAGAACCAGTGGGAGGGCCTACAATGAGCAGTTCTTC	CASRTSGRAYNEQFF
TRBV4-3	NA	NA	TRBJ2-5	TGCGCCAGCAGCACTCAAGGAGGAACCCAAGAGACCCAGTACTTC	CASSTQGGTQETQYF
TRBV5-1	NA	TRBD2	TRBJ2-5	TGCGCCAGCAGAGGATCCTGGGCGGGGGTTGCAGAGGCCCAGTACTTC	CASRGSWAGVAEAQYF
TRBV7-2	NA	NA	TRBJ2-3	TGTGCCAGCAGCTTGCAGGGGCGAAGCACAGATACGCAGTATTTT	CASSLQGRSTDTQYF
TRBV28	few	TRBD1	TRBJ2-2	TGTGCCAGCGGGGGACAGGGTTATCACGGGGAGCTGTTTTTT	CASGGQGYHGELFF
TRBV7-9	once	NA	TRBJ1-1	TGTGCCAGCAGCTTAGTTCGGCCAGGGAACACTGAAGCTTTCTTT	CASSLVRPGNTEAFF